This T cell receptor beta chain was found in a study of T-cell memory formation after mild COVID-19. Study-level information: Clusters were largely donor specific.

Findings of the study overall: CD4/CD8 balance held among clones contracting day 15 to 85, and later expanders leaned CD4+. For contracting clones, CD4+ ones sat mainly in CM and EM, CD8+ in EMRA.

MiXCR, run by TCRdb on the 5' RACE reads, gives a single entry per CDR3 protein. Of 55,000 to 70,000 distinct CDR3 sequences in the sample, around a quarter were seen once. There are 11 residues in the CDR3. V lost 4 bases to trimming and J lost 12 bases, with 10 bases between them. CDR1 SEHNR and CDR2 FQNEAQ come from the germline V gene (reference sequence). On this clonotype itself: The antigen is unknown.

The source material was PBMCs or a T cell subset sorted from them (not recorded which). The V call is TRBV7-9, the J call TRBJ2-1; D assignment may be TRBD1 or TRBD2 (5 bases each). This receptor was taken from a young man who had mild COVID-19 (a few samples of this study predate the infection). Cell type and time point are not known. This chain's CDR3 is CASSSTGGQFF. For the CDR3, the DNA is TGTGCCAGCAGCTCCACAGGAGGGCAGTTCTTC. The full variable domain, completed using reference TRBV7-9 and TRBJ2-1, is DTGVSQNPRHKITKRGQNVTFRCDPISEHNRLYWYRQTLGQGPEFLTYFQNEAQLEKSRLLSDRFSAERPKGSFSTLEIQRTEQGDSAMYLCASSSTGGQFFGPGTRLTVL.